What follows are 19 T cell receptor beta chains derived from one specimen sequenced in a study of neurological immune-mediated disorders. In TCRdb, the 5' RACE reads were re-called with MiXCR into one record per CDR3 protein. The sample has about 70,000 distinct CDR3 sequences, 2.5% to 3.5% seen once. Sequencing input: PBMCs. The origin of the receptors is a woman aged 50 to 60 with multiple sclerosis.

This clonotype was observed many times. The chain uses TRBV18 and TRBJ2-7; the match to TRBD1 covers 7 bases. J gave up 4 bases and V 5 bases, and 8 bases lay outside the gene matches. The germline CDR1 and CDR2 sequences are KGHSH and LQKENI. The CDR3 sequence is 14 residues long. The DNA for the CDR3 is TGTGCCAGCTCAAGACCGGGACAGCTGTACGAGCAGTACTTC. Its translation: CASSRPGQLYEQYF.

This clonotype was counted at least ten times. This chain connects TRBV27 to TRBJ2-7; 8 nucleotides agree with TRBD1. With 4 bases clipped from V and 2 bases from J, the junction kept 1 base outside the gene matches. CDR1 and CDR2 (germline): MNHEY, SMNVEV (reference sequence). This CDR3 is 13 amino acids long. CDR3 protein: CASSWDRTYEQYF. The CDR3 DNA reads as TGTGCCAGCAGTTGGGACAGGACCTACGAGCAGTACTTC.

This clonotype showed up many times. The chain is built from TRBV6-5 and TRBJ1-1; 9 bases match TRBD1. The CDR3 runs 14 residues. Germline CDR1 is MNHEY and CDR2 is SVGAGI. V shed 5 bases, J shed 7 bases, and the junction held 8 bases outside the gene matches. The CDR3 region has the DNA TGTGCCAGCAGTGAGGGACAGGGTTTGAGTGAAGCTTTCTTT. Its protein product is CASSEGQGLSEAFF.

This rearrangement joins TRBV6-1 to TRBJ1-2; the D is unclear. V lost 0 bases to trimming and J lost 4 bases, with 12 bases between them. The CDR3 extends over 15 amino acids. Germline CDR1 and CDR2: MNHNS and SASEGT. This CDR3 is CASSEAGKVGYGYTF. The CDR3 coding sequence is TGTGCCAGCAGTGAAGCAGGCAAAGTGGGCTATGGCTACACCTTC.

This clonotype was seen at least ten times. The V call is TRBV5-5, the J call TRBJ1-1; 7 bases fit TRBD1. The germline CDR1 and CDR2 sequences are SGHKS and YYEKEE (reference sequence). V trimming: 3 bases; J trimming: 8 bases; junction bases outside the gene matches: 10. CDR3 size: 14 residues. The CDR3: CASSSQPGQAEAFF. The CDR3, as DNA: TGTGCCAGCAGCTCCCAACCCGGACAGGCCGAAGCTTTCTTT.

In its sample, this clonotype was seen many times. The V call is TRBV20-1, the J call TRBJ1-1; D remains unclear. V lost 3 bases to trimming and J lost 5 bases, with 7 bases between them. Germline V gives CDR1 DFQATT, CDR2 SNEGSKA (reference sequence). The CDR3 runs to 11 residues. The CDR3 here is CSARTVTEAFF. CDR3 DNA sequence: TGCAGTGCTAGGACTGTGACTGAAGCTTTCTTT.

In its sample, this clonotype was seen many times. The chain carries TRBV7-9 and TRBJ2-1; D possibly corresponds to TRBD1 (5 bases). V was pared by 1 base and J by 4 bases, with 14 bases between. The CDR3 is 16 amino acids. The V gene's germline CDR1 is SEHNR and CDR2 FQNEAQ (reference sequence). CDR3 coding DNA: TGTGCCAGCAGCTTAGAAAGGGGTCGCTATTACAATGAGCAGTTCTTC. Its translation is CASSLERGRYYNEQFF.

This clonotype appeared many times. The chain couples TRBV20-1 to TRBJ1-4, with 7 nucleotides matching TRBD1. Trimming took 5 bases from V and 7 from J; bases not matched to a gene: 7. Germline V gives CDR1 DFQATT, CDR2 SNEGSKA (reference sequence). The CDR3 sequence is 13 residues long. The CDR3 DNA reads TGCAGTGCTCGACAGGGTTTGGGTGAAAAACTGTTTTTT. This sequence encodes CSARQGLGEKLFF.

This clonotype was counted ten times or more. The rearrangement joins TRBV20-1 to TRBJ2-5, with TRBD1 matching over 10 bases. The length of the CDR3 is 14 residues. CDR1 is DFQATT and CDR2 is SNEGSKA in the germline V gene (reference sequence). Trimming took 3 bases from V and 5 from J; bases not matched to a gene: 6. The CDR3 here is CSARGTGAVETQYF. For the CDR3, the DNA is TGCAGTGCTAGGGGGACAGGGGCCGTCGAGACCCAGTACTTC.

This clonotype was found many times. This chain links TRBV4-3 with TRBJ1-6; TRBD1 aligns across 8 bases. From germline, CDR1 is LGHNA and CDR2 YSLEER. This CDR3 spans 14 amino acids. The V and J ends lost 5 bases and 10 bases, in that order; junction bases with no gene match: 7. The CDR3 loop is CASSLTGDVSPLHF. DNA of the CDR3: TGCGCCAGCAGCTTGACAGGGGATGTCTCACCCCTCCACTTT.

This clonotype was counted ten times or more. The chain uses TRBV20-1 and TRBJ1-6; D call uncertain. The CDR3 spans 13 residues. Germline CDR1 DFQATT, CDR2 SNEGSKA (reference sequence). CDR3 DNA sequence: TGCAGCGCCCCCGCCTCCTATAATTCACCCCTCCACTTT. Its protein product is CSAPASYNSPLHF.

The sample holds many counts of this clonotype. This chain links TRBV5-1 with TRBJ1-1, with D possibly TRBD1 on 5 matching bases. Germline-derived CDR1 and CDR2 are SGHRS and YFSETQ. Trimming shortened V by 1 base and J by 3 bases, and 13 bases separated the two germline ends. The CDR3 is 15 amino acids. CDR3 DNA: TGCGCCAGCAGCTTGTTCGGGGGACTCGACACTGAAGCTTTCTTT. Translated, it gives CASSLFGGLDTEAFF.

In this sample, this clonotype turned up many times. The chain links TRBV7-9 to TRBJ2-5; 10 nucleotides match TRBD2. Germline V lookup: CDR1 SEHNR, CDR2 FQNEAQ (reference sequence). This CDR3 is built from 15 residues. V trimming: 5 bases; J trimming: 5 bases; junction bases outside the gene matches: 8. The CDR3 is CASSPQRGGGETQYF. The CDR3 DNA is TGTGCCAGCAGCCCTCAGCGGGGGGGCGGGGAGACCCAGTACTTC.

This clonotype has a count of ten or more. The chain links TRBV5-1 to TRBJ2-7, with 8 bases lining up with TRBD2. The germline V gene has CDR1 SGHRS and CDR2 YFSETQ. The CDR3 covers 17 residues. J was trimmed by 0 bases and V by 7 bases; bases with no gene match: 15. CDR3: CASVYSSGRRSSYEQYF. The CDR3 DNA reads TGCGCCAGCGTCTATTCCAGCGGGAGACGAAGCTCCTACGAGCAGTACTTC. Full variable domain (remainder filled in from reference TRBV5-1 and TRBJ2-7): KAGVTQTPRYLIKTRGQQVTLSCSPISGHRSVSWYQQTPGQGLQFLFEYFSETQRNKGNFPGRFSGRQFSNSRSEMNVSTLELGDSALYLCASVYSSGRRSSYEQYFGPGTRLTVT.

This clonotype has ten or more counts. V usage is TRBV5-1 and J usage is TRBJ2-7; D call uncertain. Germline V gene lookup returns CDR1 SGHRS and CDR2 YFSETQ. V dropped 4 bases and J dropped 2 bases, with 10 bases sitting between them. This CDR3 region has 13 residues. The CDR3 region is CASSTDGPYEQYF. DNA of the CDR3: TGCGCCAGCAGCACGGACGGTCCCTACGAGCAGTACTTC.

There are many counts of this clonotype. The CDR3 DNA reads TGCAGTGCTTCGCGGGGGGGCCTAGGGTCTGATACGCAGTATTTT. The encoded protein is CSASRGGLGSDTQYF. This rearrangement joins TRBV20-1 to TRBJ2-3, with 9 bases lining up with TRBD2. CDR3 length: 15 amino acids. The V segment lost 5 bases and the J segment 6 bases; nucleotides outside the gene matches: 12. Germline V gives CDR1 DFQATT, CDR2 SNEGSKA (reference sequence).

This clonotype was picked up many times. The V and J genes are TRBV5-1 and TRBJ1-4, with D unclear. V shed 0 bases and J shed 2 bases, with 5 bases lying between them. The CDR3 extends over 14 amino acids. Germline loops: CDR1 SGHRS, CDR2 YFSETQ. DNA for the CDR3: TGCGCCAGCAGCTTGGGTGGGACTAATGAAAAACTGTTTTTT. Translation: CASSLGGTNEKLFF.

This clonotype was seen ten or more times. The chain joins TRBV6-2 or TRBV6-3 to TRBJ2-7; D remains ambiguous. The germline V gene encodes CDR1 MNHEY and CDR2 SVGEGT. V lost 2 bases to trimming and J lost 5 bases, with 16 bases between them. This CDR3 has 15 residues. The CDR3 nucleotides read TGTGCCAGCAGTTACAGGAGTTTCCGAGGAAACGAGCAGTACTTC. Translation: CASSYRSFRGNEQYF.

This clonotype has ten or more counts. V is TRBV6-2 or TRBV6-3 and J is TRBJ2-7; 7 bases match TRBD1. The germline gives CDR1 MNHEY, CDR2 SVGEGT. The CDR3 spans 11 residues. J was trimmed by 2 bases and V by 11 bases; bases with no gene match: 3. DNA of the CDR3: TGTGCCGGGACAGCCCCCTACGAGCAGTACTTC. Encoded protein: CAGTAPYEQYF.